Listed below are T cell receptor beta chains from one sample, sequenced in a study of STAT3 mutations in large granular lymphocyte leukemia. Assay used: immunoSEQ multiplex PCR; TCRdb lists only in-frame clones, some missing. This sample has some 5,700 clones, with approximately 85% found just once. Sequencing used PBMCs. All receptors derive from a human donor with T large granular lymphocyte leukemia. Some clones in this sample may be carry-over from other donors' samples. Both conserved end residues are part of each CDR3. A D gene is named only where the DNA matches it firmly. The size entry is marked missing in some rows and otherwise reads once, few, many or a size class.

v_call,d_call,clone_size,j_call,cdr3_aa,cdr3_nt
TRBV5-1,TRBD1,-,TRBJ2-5,CASSPQGQGAETQYF,TGCGCCAGCAGCCCACAAGGACAGGGGGCCGAGACCCAGTACTTC
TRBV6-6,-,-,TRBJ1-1,CASSYSSRDTEAFF,TGTGCCAGCAGTTACTCCTCGAGGGATACTGAAGCTTTCTTT
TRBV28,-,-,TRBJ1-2,CASRQLNYGYTF,TGTGCCAGCCGACAGCTCAACTATGGCTACACCTTC
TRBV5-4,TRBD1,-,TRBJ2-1,CASSLGRAGGNEQFF,TGTGCCAGCAGCTTGGGTCGTGCAGGGGGAAATGAGCAGTTCTTC
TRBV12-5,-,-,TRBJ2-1,CASGPDSNEQFF,TGTGCTAGTGGTCCGGACAGCAATGAGCAGTTCTTC
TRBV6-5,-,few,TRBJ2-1,CASSYYDNSYNEQFF,TGTGCCAGCAGTTACTACGACAACTCCTACAATGAGCAGTTCTTC
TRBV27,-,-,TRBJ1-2,CASSFSREANYGYTF,TGTGCCAGCAGTTTCTCAAGGGAAGCTAACTATGGCTACACCTTC
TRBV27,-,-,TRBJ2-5,CASSTTQGGTQYF,TGTGCCAGCAGTACAACACAGGGAGGGACCCAGTACTTC
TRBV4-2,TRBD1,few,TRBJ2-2,CASSQAGTANTGELFF,TGTGCCAGCAGCCAAGCCGGGACAGCGAACACCGGGGAGCTGTTTTTT
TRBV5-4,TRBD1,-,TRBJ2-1,CASSVDRENYNEQFF,TGTGCCAGCAGCGTCGACAGGGAAAACTACAATGAGCAGTTCTTC
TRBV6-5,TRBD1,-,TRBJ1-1,CASSYLDRAKAFF,TGTGCCAGCAGTTACCTGGACAGGGCAAAAGCTTTCTTT
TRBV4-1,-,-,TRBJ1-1,CASSQGTEAFF,TGCGCCAGCAGCCAAGGGACTGAAGCTTTCTTT
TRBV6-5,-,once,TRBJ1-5,CATHEGGRSQPQHF,TGTGCCACCCATGAGGGGGGCAGGAGTCAGCCCCAGCATTTT
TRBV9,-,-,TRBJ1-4,CASSRDTLSNEKLFF,TGTGCCAGCAGCCGGGACACCCTATCTAATGAAAAACTGTTTTTT
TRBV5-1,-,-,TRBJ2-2,CASSLDFSKGTGELFF,TGCGCCAGCAGCCTTGACTTTTCTAAGGGCACCGGGGAGCTGTTTTTT
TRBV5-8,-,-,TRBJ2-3,CASSFHYTDTQYF,TGTGCCAGCAGCTTCCATTACACAGATACGCAGTATTTT
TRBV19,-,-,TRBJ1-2,CASRPPGLGYGYTF,TGTGCCAGTAGGCCGCCGGGCCTAGGCTATGGCTACACCTTC
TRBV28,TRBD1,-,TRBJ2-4,CASSDRTGTNIQYF,TGTGCCAGCAGCGATCGGACAGGAACAAACATTCAGTACTTC
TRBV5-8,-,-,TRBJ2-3,CASSLGAPSTDTQYF,TGTGCCAGCAGCTTGGGGGCGCCTAGCACAGATACGCAGTATTTT
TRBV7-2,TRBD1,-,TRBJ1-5,CASSSTGQGGQPQHF,TGTGCCAGCAGCTCAACGGGACAGGGAGGGCAGCCCCAGCATTTT
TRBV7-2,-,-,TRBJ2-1,CASSPGRRDEQFF,TGTGCCAGCAGCCCCGGACGTCGGGATGAGCAGTTCTTC
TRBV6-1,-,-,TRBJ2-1,CASTEPGWDEQFF,TGTGCCAGCACCGAGCCGGGCTGGGATGAGCAGTTCTTC
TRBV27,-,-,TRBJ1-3,CASSLSLGNTIYF,TGTGCCAGCAGTTTATCCCTAGGAAACACCATATATTTT
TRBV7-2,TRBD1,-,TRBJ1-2,CASSQGGQGGKVSGYTF,TGTGCCAGCAGCCAAGGGGGGCAGGGGGGAAAGGTCTCTGGCTACACCTTC
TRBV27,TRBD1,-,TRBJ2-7,CASSLRRGRSEQYF,TGTGCCAGCAGTTTACGCAGGGGGCGTTCCGAGCAGTACTTC
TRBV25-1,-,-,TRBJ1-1,CASSEWGEAFF,TGTGCCAGCAGTGAATGGGGAGAAGCTTTCTTT
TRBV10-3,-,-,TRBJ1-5,CAISLDNQPQHF,TGTGCCATCAGTTTGGACAATCAGCCCCAGCATTTT
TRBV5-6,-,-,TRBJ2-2,CASATRGIITGELFF,TGTGCCAGCGCCACCCGGGGGATTATCACCGGGGAGCTGTTTTTT
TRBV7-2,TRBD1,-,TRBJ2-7,CASTNPGQAYEQYF,TGTGCCAGCACTAACCCGGGACAGGCCTACGAGCAGTACTTC
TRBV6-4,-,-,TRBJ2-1,CASSDEIGSLQFF,TGTGCCAGCAGTGACGAGATAGGAAGCCTGCAGTTCTTC
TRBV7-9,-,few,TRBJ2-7,CASSLVGKTYEQYF,TGTGCCAGCAGCTTAGTGGGGAAAACCTACGAGCAGTACTTC
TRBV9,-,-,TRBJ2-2,CASSVDLGNTGELFF,TGTGCCAGCAGCGTAGACCTAGGGAACACCGGGGAGCTGTTTTTT
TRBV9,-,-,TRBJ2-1,CASSRGVASNEQFF,TGTGCCAGCAGTAGAGGGGTAGCGTCCAATGAGCAGTTCTTC
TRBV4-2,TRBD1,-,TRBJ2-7,CASSLLPLQGTAYEQYF,TGTGCCAGCAGCCTGCTGCCATTACAGGGGACCGCCTACGAGCAGTACTTC
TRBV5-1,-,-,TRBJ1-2,CASSLSGVYGYTF,TGCGCCAGCAGCTTGAGCGGGGTCTATGGCTACACCTTC
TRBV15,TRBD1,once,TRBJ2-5,CATSREPGGGETQYF,TGTGCCACCAGCAGAGAGCCAGGGGGTGGAGAGACCCAGTACTTC
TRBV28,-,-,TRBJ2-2,CASSSLGASILNTGELFF,TGTGCCAGCAGTTCTTTGGGGGCAAGCATCTTGAACACCGGGGAGCTGTTTTTT
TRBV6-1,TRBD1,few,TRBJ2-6,CASSEGGVGANVLTF,TGTGCCAGCAGCGAAGGGGGCGTTGGGGCCAACGTCCTGACTTTC
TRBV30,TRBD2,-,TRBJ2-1,CAWSGGRGGNEQFF,TGTGCCTGGAGTGGCGGGAGGGGAGGCAATGAGCAGTTCTTC
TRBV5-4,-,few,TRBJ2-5,CASSLSGETQYF,TGTGCCAGCAGCTTGTCTGGGGAGACCCAGTACTTC
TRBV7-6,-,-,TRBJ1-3,CASSLMLSHSRGNTIYF,TGTGCCAGCAGCTTAATGTTAAGCCACTCGCGGGGAAACACCATATATTTT
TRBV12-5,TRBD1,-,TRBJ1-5,CASAPGQGGQPQHF,TGTGCTAGTGCCCCCGGACAGGGTGGACAGCCCCAGCATTTT
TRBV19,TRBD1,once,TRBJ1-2,CASRDRGFNYGYTF,TGTGCCAGCCGGGACAGGGGATTTAACTATGGCTACACCTTC
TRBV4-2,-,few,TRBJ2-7,CASSQTGQISYEQYF,TGTGCCAGCAGCCAGACCGGACAGATTTCCTACGAGCAGTACTTC
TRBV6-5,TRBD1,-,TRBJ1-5,CASRPGTGVGQPQHF,TGTGCCAGCAGACCCGGGACAGGGGTCGGCCAGCCCCAGCATTTT
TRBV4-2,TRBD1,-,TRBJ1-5,CASSQGTGGLGNQPQHF,TGTGCCAGCAGCCAAGGGACAGGGGGCCTGGGCAATCAGCCCCAGCATTTT